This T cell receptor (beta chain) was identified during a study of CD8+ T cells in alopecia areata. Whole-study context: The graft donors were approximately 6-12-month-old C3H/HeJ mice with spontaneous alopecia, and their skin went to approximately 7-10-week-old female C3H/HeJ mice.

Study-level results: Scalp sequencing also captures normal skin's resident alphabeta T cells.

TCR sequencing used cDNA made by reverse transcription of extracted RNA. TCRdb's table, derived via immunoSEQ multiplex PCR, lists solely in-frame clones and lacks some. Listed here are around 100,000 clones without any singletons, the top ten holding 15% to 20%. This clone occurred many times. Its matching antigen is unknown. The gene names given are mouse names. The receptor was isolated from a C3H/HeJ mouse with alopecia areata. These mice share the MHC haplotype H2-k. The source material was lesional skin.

CDR3 DNA (partial): TGTGCCAGCAGTGAAACTGGGACC. It translates to CASSETGT. The whole CDR3 sequence is CASSETGTDYTF. The chain links TRBV13-3 to TRBJ1-2; D is unclear. The missing CDR3 end, 4 residues past where the read stops, is filled in from the germline J gene. Germline lookup yields CDR1 NNHDY and CDR2 SYVADS. The CDR3 runs to 12 residues.